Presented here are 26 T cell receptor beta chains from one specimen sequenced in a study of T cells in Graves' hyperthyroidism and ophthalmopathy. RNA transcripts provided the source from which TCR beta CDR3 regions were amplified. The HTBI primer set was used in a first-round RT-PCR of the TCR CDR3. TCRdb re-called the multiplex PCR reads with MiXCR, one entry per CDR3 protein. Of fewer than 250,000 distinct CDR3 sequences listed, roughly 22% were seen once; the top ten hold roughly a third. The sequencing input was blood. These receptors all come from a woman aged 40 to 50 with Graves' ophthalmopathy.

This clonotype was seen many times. CDR3 sequence: CASSQGQGPGNTIYF. Here the CDR3 DNA reads TGTGCCAGCAGCCAAGGACAGGGACCTGGAAACACCATATATTTT. J is TRBJ1-3 and V is TRBV3-1; 7 bases line up with TRBD1. The trim removed 1 base at V and 2 bases at J, leaving 2 bases unmatched. Germline CDR1 and CDR2: LGHDT and YNNKEL (reference sequence). This CDR3 contains 15 residues. The entire variable domain, with the rest obtained from reference TRBV3-1 and TRBJ1-3, is as follows: DTAVSQTPKYLVTQMGNDKSIKCEQNLGHDTMYWYKQDSKKFLKIMFSYNNKELIINETVPNRFSPKSPDKAHLNLHINSLELGDSAVYFCASSQGQGPGNTIYFGEGSWLTVV.

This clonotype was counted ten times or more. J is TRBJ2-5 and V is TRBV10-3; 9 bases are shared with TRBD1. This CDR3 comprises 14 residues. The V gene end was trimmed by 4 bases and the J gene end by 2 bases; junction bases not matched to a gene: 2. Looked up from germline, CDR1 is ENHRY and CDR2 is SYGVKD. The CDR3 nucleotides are TGTGCCATCAGTGCCGGGACAGGGCAAGAGACCCAGTACTTC. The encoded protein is CAISAGTGQETQYF.

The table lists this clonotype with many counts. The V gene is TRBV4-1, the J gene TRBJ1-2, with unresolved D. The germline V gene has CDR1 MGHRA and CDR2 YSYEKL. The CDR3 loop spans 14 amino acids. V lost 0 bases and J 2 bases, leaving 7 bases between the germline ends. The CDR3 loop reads CASSQDRSNYGYTF. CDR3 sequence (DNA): TGCGCCAGCAGCCAAGATCGAAGCAACTATGGCTACACCTTC.

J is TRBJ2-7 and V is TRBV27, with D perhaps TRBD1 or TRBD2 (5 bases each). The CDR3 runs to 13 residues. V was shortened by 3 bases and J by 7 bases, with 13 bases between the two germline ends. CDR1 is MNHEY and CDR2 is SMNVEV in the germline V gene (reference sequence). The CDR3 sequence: CASSLGRRGEQYF. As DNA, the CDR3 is TGTGCCAGCAGTTTGGGACGTAGAGGGGAGCAGTACTTC.

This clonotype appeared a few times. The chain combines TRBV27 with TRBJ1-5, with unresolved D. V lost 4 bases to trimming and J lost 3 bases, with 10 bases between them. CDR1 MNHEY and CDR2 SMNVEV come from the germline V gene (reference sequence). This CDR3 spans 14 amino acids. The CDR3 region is CASSSLWVNQPQHF. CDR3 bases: TGTGCCAGCAGTTCACTGTGGGTCAATCAGCCCCAGCATTTT.

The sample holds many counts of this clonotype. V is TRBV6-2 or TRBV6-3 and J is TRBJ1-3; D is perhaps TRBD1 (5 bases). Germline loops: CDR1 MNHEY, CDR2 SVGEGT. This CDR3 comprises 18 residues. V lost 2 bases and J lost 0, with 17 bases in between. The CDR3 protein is CASSYIGRGRDSGNTIYF. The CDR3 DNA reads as TGTGCCAGCAGTTACATAGGCCGTGGCAGGGACTCTGGAAACACCATATATTTT.

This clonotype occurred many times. CDR3 amino acids: CASCPRGGETNTEAFF. CDR3 coding DNA: TGTGCCAGCTGCCCCCGAGGGGGAGAAACGAACACTGAAGCTTTCTTT. The gene calls are TRBV4-2 and TRBJ1-1; perhaps TRBD1 as D (6 bases). The CDR3 is 16 residues long. Trimming removed 8 bases at V and 1 base at J, with 20 bases between. CDR1 is LGHNA, CDR2 YNFKEQ, per germline.

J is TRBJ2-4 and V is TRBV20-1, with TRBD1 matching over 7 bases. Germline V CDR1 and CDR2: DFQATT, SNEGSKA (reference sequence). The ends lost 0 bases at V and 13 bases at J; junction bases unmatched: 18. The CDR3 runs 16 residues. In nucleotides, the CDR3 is TGCAGTGCTAGAGATAGGCGTGGATCGACAGGGCTGCAACAGTACTTC. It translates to CSARDRRGSTGLQQYF.

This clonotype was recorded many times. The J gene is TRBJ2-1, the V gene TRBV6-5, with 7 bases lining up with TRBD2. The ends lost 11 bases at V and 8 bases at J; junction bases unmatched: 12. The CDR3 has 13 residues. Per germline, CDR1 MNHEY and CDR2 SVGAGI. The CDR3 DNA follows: TGTGCCGGGGGGAGCGGGGAGCTGGATGAGCAGTTCTTC. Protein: CAGGSGELDEQFF.

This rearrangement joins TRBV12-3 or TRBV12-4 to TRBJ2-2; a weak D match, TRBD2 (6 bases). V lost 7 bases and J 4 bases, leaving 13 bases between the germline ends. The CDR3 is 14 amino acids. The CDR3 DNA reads TGTGCCAGCATCCCTGGCGGGGTCACCGGGGAGCTGTTTTTT. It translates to CASIPGGVTGELFF.

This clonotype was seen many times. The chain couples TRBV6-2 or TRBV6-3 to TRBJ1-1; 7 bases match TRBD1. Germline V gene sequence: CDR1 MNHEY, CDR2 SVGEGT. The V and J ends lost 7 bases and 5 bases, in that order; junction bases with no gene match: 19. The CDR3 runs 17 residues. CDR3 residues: CASMVPIRGLTGTEAFF. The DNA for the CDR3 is TGTGCCAGCATGGTTCCGATAAGGGGGCTGACGGGGACTGAAGCTTTCTTT.

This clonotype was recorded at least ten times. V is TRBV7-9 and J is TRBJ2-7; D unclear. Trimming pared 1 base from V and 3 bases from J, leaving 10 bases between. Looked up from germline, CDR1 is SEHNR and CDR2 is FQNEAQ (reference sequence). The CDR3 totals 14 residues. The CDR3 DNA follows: TGTGCCAGCAGCTTAGTCGGGCAGGACTACGAGCAGTACTTC. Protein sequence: CASSLVGQDYEQYF. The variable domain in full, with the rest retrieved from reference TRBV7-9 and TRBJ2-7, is DTGVSQNPRHKITKRGQNVTFRCDPISEHNRLYWYRQTLGQGPEFLTYFQNEAQLEKSRLLSDRFSAERPKGSFSTLEIQRTEQGDSAMYLCASSLVGQDYEQYFGPGTRLTVT.

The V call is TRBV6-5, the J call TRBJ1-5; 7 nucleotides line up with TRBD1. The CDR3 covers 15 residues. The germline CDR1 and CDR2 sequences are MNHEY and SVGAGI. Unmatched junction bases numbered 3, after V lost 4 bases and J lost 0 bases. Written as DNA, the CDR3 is TGTGCCAGCAGTTCGGACAGGAATAGCAATCAGCCCCAGCATTTT. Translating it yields CASSSDRNSNQPQHF.

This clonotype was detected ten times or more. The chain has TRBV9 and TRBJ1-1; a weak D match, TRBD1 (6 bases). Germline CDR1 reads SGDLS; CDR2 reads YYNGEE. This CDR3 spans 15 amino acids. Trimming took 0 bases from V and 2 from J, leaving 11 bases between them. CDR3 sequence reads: CASSVDGGLNTEAFF. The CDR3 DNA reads TGTGCCAGCAGCGTAGACGGGGGGCTCAACACTGAAGCTTTCTTT. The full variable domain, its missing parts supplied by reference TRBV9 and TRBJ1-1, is DSGVTQTPKHLITATGQRVTLRCSPRSGDLSVYWYQQSLDQGLQFLIQYYNGEERAKGNILERFSAQQFPDLHSELNLSSLELGDSALYFCASSVDGGLNTEAFFGQGTRLTVV.

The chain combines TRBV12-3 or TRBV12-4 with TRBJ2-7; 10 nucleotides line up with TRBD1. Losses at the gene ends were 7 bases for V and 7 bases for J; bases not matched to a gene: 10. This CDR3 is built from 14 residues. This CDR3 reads CASNLDRGRAEQYF. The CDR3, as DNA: TGTGCCAGCAACCTAGACAGGGGGCGGGCTGAGCAGTACTTC.

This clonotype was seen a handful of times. CDR3 region: CASSPTGGSGYTF. The CDR3, as DNA: TGTGCCAGCAGTCCGACAGGGGGCTCTGGCTACACCTTC. The chain links TRBV6-2 or TRBV6-3 to TRBJ1-2; 10 bases map to TRBD1. The CDR3 runs to 13 residues. With 5 bases clipped from V and 7 bases from J, the junction kept 4 bases outside the gene matches. CDR1 and CDR2 from the germline V gene are MNHEY and SVGEGT.

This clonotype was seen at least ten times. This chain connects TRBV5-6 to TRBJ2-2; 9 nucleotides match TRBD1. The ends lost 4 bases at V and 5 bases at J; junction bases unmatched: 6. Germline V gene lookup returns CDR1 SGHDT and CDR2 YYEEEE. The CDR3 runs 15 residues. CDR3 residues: CASSVQGAKTGELFF. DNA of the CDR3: TGTGCCAGCAGCGTACAGGGGGCAAAGACCGGGGAGCTGTTTTTT.

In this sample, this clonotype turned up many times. CDR3 nucleotide sequence: TGTGCCAGCAGCTTACTAGCGGGAGGGTCCCAGTACTTC. Translated, it gives CASSLLAGGSQYF. This rearrangement joins TRBV7-2 to TRBJ2-5; 12 nucleotides align to TRBD2. This CDR3 is built from 13 residues. J lost 9 bases, V lost 2 bases, and 1 base had no gene match. Germline CDR1 is SGHTA and CDR2 is FQGNSA.

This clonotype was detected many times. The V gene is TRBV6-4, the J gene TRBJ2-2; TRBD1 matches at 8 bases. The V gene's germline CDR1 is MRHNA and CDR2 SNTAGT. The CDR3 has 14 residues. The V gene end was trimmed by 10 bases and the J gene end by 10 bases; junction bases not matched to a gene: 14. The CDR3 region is CATPPGTGEEELFF. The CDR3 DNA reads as TGTGCCACCCCACCTGGGACAGGAGAAGAGGAGCTGTTTTTT.

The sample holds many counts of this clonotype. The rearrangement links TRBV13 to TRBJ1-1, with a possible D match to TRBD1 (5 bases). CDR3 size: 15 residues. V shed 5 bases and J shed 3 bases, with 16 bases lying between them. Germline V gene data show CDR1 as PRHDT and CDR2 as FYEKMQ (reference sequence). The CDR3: CASSPLGPGYTEAFF. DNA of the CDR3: TGTGCCAGCAGCCCTCTGGGACCCGGGTACACTGAAGCTTTCTTT. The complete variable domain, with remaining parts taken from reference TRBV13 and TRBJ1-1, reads AAGVIQSPRHLIKEKRETATLKCYPIPRHDTVYWYQQGPGQDPQFLISFYEKMQSDKGSIPDRFSAQQFSDYHSELNMSSLELGDSALYFCASSPLGPGYTEAFFGQGTRLTVV.

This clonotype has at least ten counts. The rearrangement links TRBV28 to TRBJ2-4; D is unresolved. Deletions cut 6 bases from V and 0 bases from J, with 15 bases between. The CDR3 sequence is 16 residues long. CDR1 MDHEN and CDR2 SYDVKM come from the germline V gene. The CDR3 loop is CASSLEPGIAKNIQYF. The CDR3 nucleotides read TGTGCCAGCAGCCTGGAACCTGGAATAGCCAAAAACATTCAGTACTTC.

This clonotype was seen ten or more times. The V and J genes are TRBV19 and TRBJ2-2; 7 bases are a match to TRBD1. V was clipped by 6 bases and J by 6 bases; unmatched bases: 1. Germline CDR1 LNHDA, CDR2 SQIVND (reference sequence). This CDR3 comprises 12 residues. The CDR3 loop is CASRQGAGELFF. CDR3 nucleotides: TGTGCCAGTAGGCAGGGGGCCGGGGAGCTGTTTTTT.

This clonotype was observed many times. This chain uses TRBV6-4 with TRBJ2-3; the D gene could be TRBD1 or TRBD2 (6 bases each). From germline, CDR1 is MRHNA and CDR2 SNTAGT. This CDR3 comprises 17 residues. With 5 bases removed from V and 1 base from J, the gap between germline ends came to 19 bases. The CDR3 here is CASSRVGGGWGTDTQYF. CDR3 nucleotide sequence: TGTGCCAGCAGTAGAGTCGGGGGCGGGTGGGGCACAGATACGCAGTATTTT.

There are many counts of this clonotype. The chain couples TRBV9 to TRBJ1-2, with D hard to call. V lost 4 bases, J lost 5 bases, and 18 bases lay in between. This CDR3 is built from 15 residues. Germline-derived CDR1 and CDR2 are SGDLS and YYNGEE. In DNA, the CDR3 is TGTGCCAGCAGCATCCCCCCCGCGGGTACTTATGGCTACACCTTC. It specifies CASSIPPAGTYGYTF. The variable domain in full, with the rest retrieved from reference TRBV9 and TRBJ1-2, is DSGVTQTPKHLITATGQRVTLRCSPRSGDLSVYWYQQSLDQGLQFLIQYYNGEERAKGNILERFSAQQFPDLHSELNLSSLELGDSALYFCASSIPPAGTYGYTFGSGTRLTVV.

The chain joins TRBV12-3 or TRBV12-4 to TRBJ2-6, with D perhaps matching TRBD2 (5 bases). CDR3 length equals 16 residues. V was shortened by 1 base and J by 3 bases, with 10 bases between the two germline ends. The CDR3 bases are TGTGCCAGCAGTTTAGGCCGGAGGATTGGGGCCAACGTCCTGACTTTC. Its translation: CASSLGRRIGANVLTF.

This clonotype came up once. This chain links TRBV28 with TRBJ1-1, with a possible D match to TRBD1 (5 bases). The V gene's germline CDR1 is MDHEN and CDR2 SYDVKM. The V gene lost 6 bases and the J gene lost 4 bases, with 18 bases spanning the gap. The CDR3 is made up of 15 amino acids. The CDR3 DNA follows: TGTGCCAGCAGCTCAACCCCCGGGACGGGCACTGAAGCTTTCTTT. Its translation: CASSSTPGTGTEAFF.